Here is one T cell receptor (beta chain) with its context. Its antigen remains unidentified. Amplification yielded TCR beta CDR3 regions, with RNA transcripts as the source. TCR CDR3 regions were first amplified by RT-PCR with HTBI primers. TCRdb fed the multiplex PCR reads into MiXCR, producing one record per CDR3 protein. Among 410,000 or so distinct CDR3 sequences listed, roughly 14% were seen once. The source of the sample is a study of T cells in Graves' hyperthyroidism and ophthalmopathy. Study observations and caveats: Model output signaled ophthalmopathy a median 6.5 months ahead of onset. In blood, most of the thyroid clonotypes expanded above 0.001 were also present.

This CDR3 contains 15 residues. CDR1 and CDR2 (germline): LNHDA, SQIVND (reference sequence). V was cut by 5 bases and J by 8 bases, with 21 bases left in between. The sequence was obtained from a man between 18 and 29 years old with Graves' ophthalmopathy. The specimen was blood. The chain links TRBV19 to TRBJ1-2; D remains unclear. The CDR3 sequence is CASSYNLPTGSGYTF. CDR3 DNA: TGTGCCAGTAGTTACAATCTCCCGACGGGGAGCGGCTACACCTTC. Full variable domain (rest looked up from reference TRBV19 and TRBJ1-2): DGGITQSPKYLFRKEGQNVTLSCEQNLNHDAMYWYRQDPGQGLRLIYYSQIVNDFQKGDIAEGYSVSREKKESFPLTVTSAQKNPTAFYLCASSYNLPTGSGYTFGSGTRLTVV.